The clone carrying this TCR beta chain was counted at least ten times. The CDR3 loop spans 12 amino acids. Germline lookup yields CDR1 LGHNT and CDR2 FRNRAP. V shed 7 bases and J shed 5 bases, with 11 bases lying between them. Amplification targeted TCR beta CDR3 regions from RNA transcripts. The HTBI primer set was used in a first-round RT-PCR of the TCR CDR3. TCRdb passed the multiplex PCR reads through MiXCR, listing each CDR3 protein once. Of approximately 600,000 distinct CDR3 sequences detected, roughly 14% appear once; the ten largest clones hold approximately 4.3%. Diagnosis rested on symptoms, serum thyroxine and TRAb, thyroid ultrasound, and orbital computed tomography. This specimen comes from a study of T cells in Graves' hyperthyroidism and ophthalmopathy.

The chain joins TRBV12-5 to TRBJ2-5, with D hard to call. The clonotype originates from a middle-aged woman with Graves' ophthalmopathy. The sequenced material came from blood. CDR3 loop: CASALVVETQYF. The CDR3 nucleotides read TGTGCTAGTGCCCTCGTCGTCGAGACCCAGTACTTC.